The rows below give T cell receptor beta chains drawn from one sample of a study of blood T cell repertoires in COVID-19. Data came from immunoSEQ multiplex PCR; TCRdb stores just in-frame clones and leaves some out. The profile covers fewer than 500,000 clones, with around 91% appearing a single time and around 1.1% taken by the ten largest. The sample comprised PBMCs or T cells enriched from blood (not recorded which). Receptors originate from a man in his thirties or forties who had recovered from COVID-19. Each CDR3 is given with its conserved first and last residue. D genes are given only for firm matches. Clone size is stated in some rows and not others, as once, few, many or a class when expanded.

abundance: NA; d_gene: TRBD1; j_gene: TRBJ1-4; v_gene: TRBV9; CDR3aa: CASSVATGAGEKLFF; CDR3nt: TGTGCCAGCAGCGTAGCGACAGGGGCTGGAGAAAAACTGTTTTTT
abundance: NA; d_gene: NA; j_gene: TRBJ2-1; v_gene: TRBV5-1; CDR3aa: CASSLGADNEQFF; CDR3nt: TGCGCCAGCAGCTTGGGGGCAGACAATGAGCAGTTCTTC
abundance: NA; d_gene: NA; j_gene: TRBJ2-7; v_gene: TRBV28; CDR3aa: CASSFLNGLGEQYF; CDR3nt: TGTGCCAGCAGTTTTCTGAACGGGTTGGGCGAGCAGTACTTC
abundance: NA; d_gene: TRBD1; j_gene: TRBJ1-1; v_gene: TRBV2; CDR3aa: CASTGQGTTEAFF; CDR3nt: TGTGCCAGCACCGGACAGGGTACTACTGAAGCTTTCTTT
abundance: once; d_gene: NA; j_gene: TRBJ2-2; v_gene: TRBV19; CDR3aa: CASTGVANTGELFF; CDR3nt: TGTGCCAGCACGGGAGTTGCAAATACCGGGGAGCTGTTTTTT
abundance: NA; d_gene: TRBD1; j_gene: TRBJ2-1; v_gene: TRBV28; CDR3aa: CASSPMDRGKNNEQFF; CDR3nt: TGTGCCAGCAGCCCTATGGACAGGGGGAAGAACAATGAGCAGTTCTTC
abundance: NA; d_gene: NA; j_gene: TRBJ1-4; v_gene: TRBV28; CDR3aa: CASRIRPGEKLFF; CDR3nt: TGTGCCAGCAGAATACGTCCAGGCGAAAAACTGTTTTTT
abundance: NA; d_gene: TRBD1; j_gene: TRBJ2-3; v_gene: TRBV16; CDR3aa: CASSQFGTGEDTQYF; CDR3nt: TGTGCCAGCAGCCAATTTGGGACAGGGGAGGATACGCAGTATTTT
abundance: NA; d_gene: TRBD2; j_gene: TRBJ2-1; v_gene: TRBV4-1; CDR3aa: CASSQPGLAGSERQFF; CDR3nt: TGCGCCAGCAGCCAGCCGGGACTAGCGGGAAGTGAGCGGCAGTTCTTC
abundance: once; d_gene: NA; j_gene: TRBJ2-5; v_gene: TRBV28; CDR3aa: CASSETVEETQYF; CDR3nt: TGTGCCAGCAGTGAAACAGTCGAGGAGACCCAGTACTTC
abundance: NA; d_gene: TRBD2; j_gene: TRBJ2-2; v_gene: TRBV18; CDR3aa: CASSPLAGSPSNTGELFF; CDR3nt: TGTGCCAGCTCACCACTAGCGGGGTCTCCGAGTAACACCGGGGAGCTGTTTTTT
abundance: once; d_gene: TRBD2; j_gene: TRBJ2-1; v_gene: TRBV28; CDR3aa: CASTPGGLEGYNEQFF; CDR3nt: TGTGCCAGCACTCCCGGGGGACTAGAGGGGTACAATGAGCAGTTCTTC
abundance: NA; d_gene: TRBD1; j_gene: TRBJ1-4; v_gene: TRBV19; CDR3aa: CASSISTGRWEKLFF; CDR3nt: TGTGCCAGTAGTATATCGACAGGGCGTTGGGAAAAACTGTTTTTT